This T cell receptor (beta chain) was identified in a study of blood T cell repertoires in COVID-19. Study background: In each case, the material was cDNA or gDNA derived from T cells, B-cell-depleted T cells, or PBMCs.

Participants were placed into cohorts based on the clinical history they reported. Trimming left V 0 bases short and J 11 bases short, with 16 bases between. The CDR3 covers 15 residues. Germline V gene data show CDR1 as SNHLY and CDR2 as FYNNEI. TCRdb's copy holds only in-frame clones and misses some; the assay was immunoSEQ multiplex PCR. The sample holds about 260,000 clones, about 82% seen once. This TCR derives from a woman aged 45-65 years who had recovered from COVID-19. The V and J genes are TRBV2 and TRBJ1-4, with D perhaps TRBD1 (5 bases). Sample: PBMCs or T cells enriched from blood (not recorded which). The CDR3 sequence: CASSEALRQWGKLFF. The CDR3 DNA is TGTGCCAGCAGTGAAGCGCTTCGACAGTGGGGTAAACTGTTTTTT. The complete variable domain, with remaining parts taken from reference TRBV2 and TRBJ1-4, reads EPEVTQTPSHQVTQMGQEVILRCVPISNHLYFYWYRQILGQKVEFLVSFYNNEISEKSEIFDDQFSVERPDGSNFTLKIRSTKLEDSAMYFCASSEALRQWGKLFFGSGTQLSVL.